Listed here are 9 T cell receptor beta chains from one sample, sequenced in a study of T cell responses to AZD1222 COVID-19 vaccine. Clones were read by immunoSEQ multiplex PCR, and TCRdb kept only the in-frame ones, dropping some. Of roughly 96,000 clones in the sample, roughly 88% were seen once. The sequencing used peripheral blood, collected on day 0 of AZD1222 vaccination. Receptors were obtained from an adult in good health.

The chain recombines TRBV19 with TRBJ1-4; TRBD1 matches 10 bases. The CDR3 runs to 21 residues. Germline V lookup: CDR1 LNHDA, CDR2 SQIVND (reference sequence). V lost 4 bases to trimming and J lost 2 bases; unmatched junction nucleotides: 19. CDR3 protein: CASSNPFPGTGVLATNEKLFF. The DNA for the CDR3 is TGTGCCAGTAGTAACCCATTCCCCGGGACAGGGGTTCTCGCGACTAATGAAAAACTGTTTTTT.

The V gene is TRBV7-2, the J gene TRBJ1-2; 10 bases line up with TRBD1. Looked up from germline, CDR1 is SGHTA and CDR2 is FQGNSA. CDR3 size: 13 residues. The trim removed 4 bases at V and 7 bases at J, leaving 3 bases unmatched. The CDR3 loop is CASSSRTGGGYTF. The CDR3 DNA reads TGTGCCAGCAGCTCACGGACAGGGGGTGGCTACACCTTC.

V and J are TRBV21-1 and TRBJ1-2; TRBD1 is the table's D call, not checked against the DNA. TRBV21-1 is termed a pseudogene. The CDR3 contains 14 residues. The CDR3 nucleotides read TGTGCCAGCAGCCTTCCTTCAGGGCGTCACGGCTACACCTTC. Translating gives CASSLPSGRHGYTF.

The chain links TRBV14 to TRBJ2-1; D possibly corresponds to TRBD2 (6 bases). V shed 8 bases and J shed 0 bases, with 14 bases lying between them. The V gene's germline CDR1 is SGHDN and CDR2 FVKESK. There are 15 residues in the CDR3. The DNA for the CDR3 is TGTGCCAGCGGGGGGACTGGCTACTCCTACAATGAGCAGTTCTTC. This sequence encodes CASGGTGYSYNEQFF.

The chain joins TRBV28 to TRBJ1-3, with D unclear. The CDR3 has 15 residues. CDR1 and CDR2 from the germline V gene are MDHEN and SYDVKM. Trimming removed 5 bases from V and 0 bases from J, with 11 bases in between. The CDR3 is CASSLPGSSGNTIYF. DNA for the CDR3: TGTGCCAGCAGTCTACCCGGGAGCTCTGGAAACACCATATATTTT.

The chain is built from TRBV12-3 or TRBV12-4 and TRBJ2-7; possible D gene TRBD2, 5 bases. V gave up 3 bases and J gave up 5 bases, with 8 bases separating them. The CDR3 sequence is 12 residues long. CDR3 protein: CASSFGEHEQYF. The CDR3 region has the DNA TGTGCCAGCAGTTTCGGGGAACACGAGCAGTACTTC.

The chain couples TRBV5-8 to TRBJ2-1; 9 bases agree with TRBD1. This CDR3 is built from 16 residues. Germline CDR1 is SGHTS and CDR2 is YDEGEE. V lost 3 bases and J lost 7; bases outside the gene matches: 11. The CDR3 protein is CASSYVPGQGGNEQFF. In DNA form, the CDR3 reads TGTGCCAGCAGCTACGTCCCGGGACAGGGCGGGAATGAGCAGTTCTTC.

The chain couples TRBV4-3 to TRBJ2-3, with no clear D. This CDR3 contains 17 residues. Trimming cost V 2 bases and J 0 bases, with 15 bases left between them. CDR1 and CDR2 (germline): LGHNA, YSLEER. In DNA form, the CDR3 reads TGCGCCAGCAGCCAACGCCTCCTTGCGGCTAGCACAGATACGCAGTATTTT. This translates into CASSQRLLAASTDTQYF.

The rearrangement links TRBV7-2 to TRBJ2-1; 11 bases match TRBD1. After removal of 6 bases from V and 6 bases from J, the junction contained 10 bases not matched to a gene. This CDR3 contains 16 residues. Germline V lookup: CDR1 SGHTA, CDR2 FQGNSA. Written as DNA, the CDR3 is TGTGCCAGCAGTTCCCGGCGGACAGGGGGCTCCAATGAGCAGTTCTTC. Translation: CASSSRRTGGSNEQFF.